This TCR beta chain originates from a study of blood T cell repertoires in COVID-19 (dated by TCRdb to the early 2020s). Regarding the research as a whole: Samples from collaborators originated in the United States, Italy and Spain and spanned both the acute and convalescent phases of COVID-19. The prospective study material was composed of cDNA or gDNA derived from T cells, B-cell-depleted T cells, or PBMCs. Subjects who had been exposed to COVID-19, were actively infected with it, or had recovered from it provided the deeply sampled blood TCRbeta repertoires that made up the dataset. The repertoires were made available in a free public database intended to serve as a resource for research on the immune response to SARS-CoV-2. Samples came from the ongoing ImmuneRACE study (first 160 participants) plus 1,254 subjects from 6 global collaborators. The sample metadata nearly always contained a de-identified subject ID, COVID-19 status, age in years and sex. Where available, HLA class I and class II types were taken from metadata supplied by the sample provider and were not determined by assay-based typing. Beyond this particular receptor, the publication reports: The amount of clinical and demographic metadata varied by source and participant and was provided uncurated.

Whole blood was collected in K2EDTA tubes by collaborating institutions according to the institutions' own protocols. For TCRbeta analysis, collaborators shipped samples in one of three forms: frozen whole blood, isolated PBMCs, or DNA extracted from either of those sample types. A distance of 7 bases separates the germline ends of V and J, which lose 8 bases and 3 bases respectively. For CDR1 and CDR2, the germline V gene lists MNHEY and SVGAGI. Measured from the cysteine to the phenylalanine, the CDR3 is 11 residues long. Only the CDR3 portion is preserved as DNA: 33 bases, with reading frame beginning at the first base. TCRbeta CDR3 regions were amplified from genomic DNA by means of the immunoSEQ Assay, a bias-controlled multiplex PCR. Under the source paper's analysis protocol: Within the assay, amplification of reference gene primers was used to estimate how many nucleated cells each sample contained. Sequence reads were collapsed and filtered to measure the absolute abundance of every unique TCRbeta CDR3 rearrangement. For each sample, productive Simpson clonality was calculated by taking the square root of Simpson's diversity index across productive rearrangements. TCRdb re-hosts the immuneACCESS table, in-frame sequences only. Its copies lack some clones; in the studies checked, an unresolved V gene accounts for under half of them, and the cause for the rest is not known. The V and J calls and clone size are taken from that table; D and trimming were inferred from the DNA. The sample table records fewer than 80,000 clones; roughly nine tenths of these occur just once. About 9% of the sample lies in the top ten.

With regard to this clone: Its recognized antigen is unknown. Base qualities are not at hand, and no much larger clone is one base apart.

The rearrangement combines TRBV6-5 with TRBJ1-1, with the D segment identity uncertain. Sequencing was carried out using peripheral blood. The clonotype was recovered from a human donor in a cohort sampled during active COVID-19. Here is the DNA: TGTGCCAGCCGCCGGGACACTGAAGCTTTCTTT. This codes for CASRRDTEAFF.